A selection of T cell receptor beta chains follows, all from one sample in a study of cytomegalovirus exposure and HLA in healthy donors. TCRdb keeps only in-frame clones here, not all; method: immunoSEQ multiplex PCR. This sample yields fewer than 150,000 clones, of which 80% are seen a single time; 7.5% to 9% belongs to the top ten. Sequencing was performed on PBMCs. The receptors derive from a female donor in good health and CMV-seropositive. The CDR3 runs from the conserved cysteine through the conserved F or W. Each record gives: J gene, V gene, D gene, CDR3 length, clone size, CDR3 DNA, CDR3 protein. The D gene is left open where the match is weak. For some rows the clone size is stated as once, few or many, or as a class when expanded; others skip it.

TRBJ1-2	TRBV19	-	14	few	TGTGCCAGTAGTCTCCAGACAGTCAACTATGGCTACACCTTC	CASSLQTVNYGYTF
TRBJ1-1	TRBV20-1	-	11	-	TGCAGTGTTACGAGAAACACTGAAGCTTTCTTT	CSVTRNTEAFF
TRBJ2-7	TRBV2	TRBD1	13	once	TGTGCCAGCCGGGACAGTGGACCCTACGAGCAGTACTTC	CASRDSGPYEQYF
TRBJ1-1	TRBV5-1	-	15	-	TGCGCCAGCAGCTTGACGGGAGGACTGAACACTGAAGCTTTCTTT	CASSLTGGLNTEAFF
TRBJ1-5	TRBV6-1	-	13	-	TGTGCCAGCAACAACCGGGGGAATCAGCCCCAGCATTTT	CASNNRGNQPQHF
TRBJ2-7	TRBV2	TRBD1	14	-	TGTGCCAGCAGTGAGGACAGGGCGTTTTACGAGCAGTACTTC	CASSEDRAFYEQYF
TRBJ2-3	TRBV29-1	-	13	-	TGCAGCGTTGCCCAAGCGGCCCCAGATACGCAGTATTTT	CSVAQAAPDTQYF
TRBJ1-1	TRBV30	TRBD1	13	-	TGTGCCTGGGATCTAACAGGGGTCACTGAAGCTTTCTTT	CAWDLTGVTEAFF
TRBJ2-1	TRBV29-1	-	12	-	TGCAGCGTTGTCCAGGGTCCAAATGAGCAGTTCTTC	CSVVQGPNEQFF
TRBJ2-5	TRBV7-3	-	15	once	TGTGCCAGCAGCTTAGATGGTCAGGCCGAAGAGACCCAGTACTTC	CASSLDGQAEETQYF
TRBJ1-4	TRBV5-4	-	14	-	TGTGCCAGCAGCCGGAGGGGTCCAAATGAAAAACTGTTTTTT	CASSRRGPNEKLFF
TRBJ1-1	TRBV5-4	-	17	-	TGTGCCAGCACCCGAAACATGCGGGGTTCAGTGAACACTGAAGCTTTCTTT	CASTRNMRGSVNTEAFF
TRBJ2-3	TRBV2	TRBD2	15	once	TGTGCCAGCAGTGGTAGTAGCGGGGGTGCAGATACGCAGTATTTT	CASSGSSGGADTQYF
TRBJ2-1	TRBV30	-	11	-	TGTGCCTCCGAGCTACGGGGTGAGCAGTTCTTC	CASELRGEQFF
TRBJ2-7	TRBV5-1	-	13	-	TGCGCCAGCAGCCCGGGGAGCTCCTACGAGCAGTACTTC	CASSPGSSYEQYF
TRBJ2-1	TRBV9	TRBD2	12	-	TGTGCCAGCAGCCCCACTAGCGGGGAGCAGTTCTTC	CASSPTSGEQFF
TRBJ1-4	TRBV7-2	-	15	-	TGTGCCAGCAGCTTAGAGGCAGGGTCTAATGAAAAACTGTTTTTT	CASSLEAGSNEKLFF
TRBJ1-2	TRBV27	-	14	-	TGTGCCAGCAGTTTAAGTGAGAGGGCGCGGGGCTACACCTTC	CASSLSERARGYTF
TRBJ2-1	TRBV7-2	TRBD2	15	-	TGTGCCAGCACCTTAGCCCGGGGGGGCATATATGAGCAGTTCTTC	CASTLARGGIYEQFF
TRBJ2-7	TRBV25-1	-	14	-	TGTGCCAGCAGCGCCTCGGGAAGCCTAGTGGAGCAGTACTTC	CASSASGSLVEQYF
TRBJ1-3	TRBV5-6	TRBD1	16	-	TGTGCCAGCAAACAGGGGGCGCCTAGCTCTGGAAACACCATATATTTT	CASKQGAPSSGNTIYF
TRBJ1-1	TRBV5-4	-	15	once	TGTGCCAGCAGCTTGGAGGGCGATCGGGGCACTGAAGCTTTCTTT	CASSLEGDRGTEAFF
TRBJ2-1	TRBV20-1	-	11	-	TGCAGTGCTAGGTTCAACAATGAGCAGTTCTTC	CSARFNNEQFF
TRBJ1-3	TRBV19	-	16	-	TGTGCCAGTAGTACCACCGTGGGGGGAACTGGAAACACCATATATTTT	CASSTTVGGTGNTIYF
TRBJ2-5	TRBV5-8	-	14	-	TGTGCCAGCAGCTTGGAGCCCGGCCAAGAGACCCAGTACTTC	CASSLEPGQETQYF
TRBJ2-7	TRBV7-9	-	14	-	TGTGCCAGCAGCCCCTCCGGGAGAACCTACGAGCAGTACTTC	CASSPSGRTYEQYF
TRBJ1-1	TRBV28	TRBD1	15	-	TGTGCCAGCAGTCCTGGGACAGGAGAGAACACTGAAGCTTTCTTT	CASSPGTGENTEAFF
TRBJ1-6	TRBV27	-	13	-	TGTGCCAGCAGTACAGTTATTAATTCACCCCTCCACTTT	CASSTVINSPLHF
TRBJ2-3	TRBV5-4	TRBD2	16	-	TGTGCCAGCAGCTTGGTTTCTGGACTAGGCACAGATACGCAGTATTTT	CASSLVSGLGTDTQYF
TRBJ2-7	TRBV21-1	-	11	-	TGTGCCAAAGCAAGACTCTACGAGCAGTACTTC	CAKARLYEQYF
TRBJ2-2	TRBV18	-	13	-	TGTGCCAGCTCACTAACCAGGGCGGGGGAGCTGTTTTTT	CASSLTRAGELFF
TRBJ1-6	TRBV6-1	TRBD1	19	-	TGTGCCAGCAGTGTAACCGGGACAGGGTATAGCTCCTATAATTCACCCCTCCACTTT	CASSVTGTGYSSYNSPLHF
TRBJ1-5	TRBV6-5	-	15	-	TGTGCCAGCAGTTACTCGATTGGTACAAATCAGCCCCAGCATTTT	CASSYSIGTNQPQHF
TRBJ2-3	TRBV5-8	-	14	-	TGTGCCAGCAGCCACGGACAGTCCACAGATACGCAGTATTTT	CASSHGQSTDTQYF
TRBJ1-2	TRBV10-3	TRBD1	14	-	TGTGCCATCAGTGGAGCTGGGGACAGATCCCTCTACACCTTC	CAISGAGDRSLYTF
TRBJ2-1	TRBV7-3	-	14	-	TGTGCCAGCAGCTTCAGGGCTTCCTACAATGAGCAGTTCTTC	CASSFRASYNEQFF
TRBJ1-2	TRBV28	-	15	few	TGTGCCAGCAGTCCAGGTGGCAGGGTTTACTATGGCTACACCTTC	CASSPGGRVYYGYTF
TRBJ2-6	TRBV7-9	-	15	-	TGTGCCAGCAGCCGCACAGGGACTGGGGCCAACGTCCTGACTTTC	CASSRTGTGANVLTF
TRBJ2-3	TRBV19	TRBD1	15	-	TGTGCCAGTAGTTACAGGACAGGGGTGACAGATACGCAGTATTTT	CASSYRTGVTDTQYF
TRBJ1-1	TRBV6-6	-	16	-	TGTGCCAGCAGTCCCGGCGGCCACTCCGCGAACACTGAAGCTTTCTTT	CASSPGGHSANTEAFF
TRBJ2-5	TRBV10-3	-	11	-	TGTGCCACCGGGGTCCAAGAGACCCAGTACTTC	CATGVQETQYF
TRBJ1-6	TRBV6-5	TRBD1	15	-	TGTGCCAGCAGTTCTCGGACAGGGTTGGGTTCACCCCTCCACTTT	CASSSRTGLGSPLHF
TRBJ1-2	TRBV28	-	15	-	TGTGCCAGCAGTTTGGGCAGGGCAGGGGACTATGGCTACACCTTC	CASSLGRAGDYGYTF
TRBJ2-3	TRBV15	-	13	-	TGTGCCACCAGCTCTAGCGACACAGATACGCAGTATTTT	CATSSSDTDTQYF
TRBJ2-5	TRBV19	-	13	-	TGTGCCAGCAGGGGCGGGGGCCAAGAGACCCAGTACTTC	CASRGGGQETQYF
TRBJ2-7	TRBV30	TRBD1	14	-	TGTGCCTGGAGTTCGGGACAGGGTCTATTCGAGCAGTACTTC	CAWSSGQGLFEQYF
TRBJ2-7	TRBV15	TRBD2	18	few	TGTGCCACCAGCAGAAGAATAGGGACTAGCGGGGGTTCCTACGAGCAGTACTTC	CATSRRIGTSGGSYEQYF
TRBJ2-3	TRBV5-1	TRBD1	15	-	TGCGCCAGCAGCCCGACAGGGGGTAGGGAAGATACGCAGTATTTT	CASSPTGGREDTQYF
TRBJ1-1	TRBV7-8	TRBD1	16	-	TGTGCCAGCAGCCCGCAGGGGGACGGGATCCCAACTGAAGCTTTCTTT	CASSPQGDGIPTEAFF